The source of this TCR beta chain is a study of blood T cell repertoires in COVID-19. The table came from immunoSEQ multiplex PCR; TCRdb's copy has only in-frame clones and leaves some out. The table has roughly 500,000 clones, roughly 90% seen once. CDR3 length: 16 amino acids. Germline V CDR1 and CDR2: LGHDT, YNNKEL (reference sequence). The V end lost 0 bases, the J end lost 3 bases, and 14 bases lay between the germline ends. Participant-reported clinical history was the basis for cohort assignment. Input material: PBMCs or T cells enriched from blood (not recorded which). The TCR comes from a woman aged 40 to 50 who had recovered from COVID-19. This chain joins TRBV3-1 (or the pseudogene TRBV3-2) and TRBJ2-5, with D perhaps matching TRBD2 (6 bases). The DNA for the CDR3 is TGTGCCAGCAGCCAAGATTGGAGGGGCCGGGAAGAGACCCAGTACTTC. Encoded protein: CASSQDWRGREETQYF.